Following are 27 T cell receptor beta chains from one sample sequenced in a study of siplizumab effects on memory and regulatory T cells. Method: immunoSEQ multiplex PCR; TCRdb's copy keeps in-frame clones and lacks some. The sample contains tens of thousands of clones, around 90% of which appear only once. Sequencing was done on a sample of CD8+ T cells sorted from blood. All receptors come from a human donor in good health.

As regards this clone: At one of its ends the junction is not consistent with the germline gene, which may arise from a read error. The chain links TRBV7-7 to TRBJ2-1, with 7 bases aligning to TRBD2. The CDR3 sequence is 15 residues long. Germline V gene lookup returns CDR1 SSHAT and CDR2 FNYEAQ (reference sequence). The CDR3 is CASSLVVSGYNEQFF. The CDR3 nucleotides read TGTGCTAGCAGCTTAGTCGTTAGCGGGTACAATGAGCAGTTCTTC.

The chain links TRBV28 to TRBJ2-7; TRBD1 matches at 7 bases. The junction had 10 bases not matched to a gene; V was cut back by 5 bases and J by 3 bases. The CDR3 is 15 amino acids. Germline V gene lookup returns CDR1 MDHEN and CDR2 SYDVKM. The CDR3 protein is CASSPRQGSGYEQYF. As DNA, the CDR3 is TGTGCCAGCAGTCCGCGACAGGGAAGCGGCTACGAGCAGTACTTC.

This clone has a single count. The chain carries TRBV2 and TRBJ2-7; TRBD2 agrees at 12 bases. With V trimmed by 7 bases and J by 2 bases, 6 bases remained unmatched. In germline, CDR1 is SNHLY, CDR2 FYNNEI. This CDR3 region has 15 residues. As DNA, the CDR3 is TGTGCCAGCAAAGATTCTAGCGGGAGGGCCTACGAGCAGTACTTC. Translation gives CASKDSSGRAYEQYF.

The rearrangement joins TRBV7-9 to TRBJ1-2; D is uncertain. Trimming removed 4 bases at V and 0 bases at J, with 9 bases between. CDR3 length: 14 amino acids. Germline CDR1 SEHNR, CDR2 FQNEAQ (reference sequence). The CDR3 nucleotides are TGTGCCAGCAGCTCGCCGGCCCCTAACTATGGCTACACCTTC. It is translated as CASSSPAPNYGYTF.

The chain recombines TRBV27 with TRBJ2-7; D perhaps matches TRBD1 (5 bases). Germline V gene sequence: CDR1 MNHEY, CDR2 SMNVEV (reference sequence). V dropped 5 bases and J dropped 2 bases, with 16 bases sitting between them. This CDR3 is built from 15 residues. CDR3 sequence reads: CASSVRVALPYEQYF. CDR3 sequence (DNA): TGTGCCAGCAGTGTCAGGGTGGCCCTTCCCTACGAGCAGTACTTC.

This clone was recorded a few times. The chain carries TRBV15 and TRBJ2-7, with TRBD2 identical over 10 bases. CDR1 is LNHNV and CDR2 is YYDKDF in the germline V gene (reference sequence). The CDR3 consists of 15 residues. The V segment lost 2 bases and the J segment 3 bases; nucleotides outside the gene matches: 4. The CDR3 region is CATSRRPSGSYEQYF. The CDR3 nucleotides are TGTGCCACCAGCAGAAGGCCTAGCGGGAGCTACGAGCAGTACTTC.

This clone was seen a single time. This chain connects TRBV12-5 to TRBJ2-2; maybe TRBD1 (6 bases). Per the germline V gene, CDR1 is LGHNT and CDR2 is FRNRAP. Trimming removed 1 base from V and 0 bases from J, with 6 bases in between. The length of the CDR3 is 15 residues. The CDR3 bases are TGTGCTAGTGGTTTGGGGACAGCGAACACCGGGGAGCTGTTTTTT. Translating gives CASGLGTANTGELFF.

V usage is TRBV6-5 and J usage is TRBJ2-7; 8 bases fit TRBD1. The CDR3 is 12 residues long. The V and J ends lost 2 bases and 7 bases, in that order; junction bases with no gene match: 1. Germline CDR1 reads MNHEY; CDR2 reads SVGAGI. CDR3 in DNA: TGTGCCAGCAGTTACAGGACAGGGGAGCAGTACTTC. Translation gives CASSYRTGEQYF.

The V call is TRBV7-6, the J call TRBJ2-7; D is perhaps TRBD1 (6 bases). CDR3 length: 14 residues. Germline CDR1 and CDR2: SGHVS and FNYEAQ. V was clipped by 4 bases and J by 0 bases, with 10 bases between them. The CDR3 protein is CASSSRGSSYEQYF. The CDR3 nucleotides are TGTGCCAGCAGCTCCAGGGGATCCTCCTACGAGCAGTACTTC.

J is TRBJ1-1 and V is TRBV19, with D unresolved. V was cut by 9 bases and J by 2 bases, with 10 bases left in between. Germline CDR1 LNHDA, CDR2 SQIVND (reference sequence). The CDR3 is 12 residues long. The CDR3 region is CASLQSNTEAFF. For the CDR3, the DNA is TGTGCCAGCCTTCAGAGTAACACTGAAGCTTTCTTT.

DNA of the CDR3: TGCGCCAGCAGCCTTGGACTCGGCGGATATGTTGAGCAGTTCTTC. Its protein product is CASSLGLGGYVEQFF. The chain recombines TRBV4-1 with TRBJ2-1; perhaps TRBD2 as D (5 bases). Germline V gene sequence: CDR1 MGHRA, CDR2 YSYEKL. V was trimmed by 4 bases and J by 9 bases, leaving 19 bases between them. This CDR3 spans 15 amino acids.

This sequence joins TRBV2 and TRBJ2-7, with 7 bases that match TRBD2. The CDR3 has 16 amino acids. Germline lookup yields CDR1 SNHLY and CDR2 FYNNEI. The J segment lost 4 bases and the V segment lost 5 bases, leaving 14 bases of the junction unmatched. The CDR3 region has the DNA TGTGCCAGCAGTCTCACCTCCAGCGGGGAAGAATACGAGCAGTACTTC. As protein: CASSLTSSGEEYEQYF. The full variable domain, rest sourced from reference TRBV2 and TRBJ2-7, is EPEVTQTPSHQVTQMGQEVILRCVPISNHLYFYWYRQILGQKVEFLVSFYNNEISEKSEIFDDQFSVERPDGSNFTLKIRSTKLEDSAMYFCASSLTSSGEEYEQYFGPGTRLTVT.

This chain uses TRBV6-1 with TRBJ1-5; 8 bases fit TRBD1. Germline CDR1 reads MNHNS; CDR2 reads SASEGT. The CDR3 extends over 13 amino acids. V lost 9 bases, J lost 5 bases, and 6 bases stayed unmatched. The CDR3 coding sequence is TGTGCCAGTGGACAGGGTCTGGATCAGCCCCAGCATTTT. Amino acids: CASGQGLDQPQHF.

The count of this clone is one. J is TRBJ2-1 and V is TRBV7-9, with 12 bases matching TRBD2. The CDR3 contains 13 residues. Germline V lookup: CDR1 SEHNR, CDR2 FQNEAQ (reference sequence). Losses at the gene ends were 5 bases for V and 9 bases for J; bases not matched to a gene: 2. CDR3 residues: CASSPLAGGEQFF. CDR3 in DNA: TGTGCCAGCAGCCCACTAGCGGGGGGTGAGCAGTTCTTC.

The chain recombines TRBV7-9 with TRBJ2-5; TRBD1 is a possible D gene (6 bases). The CDR3 length is 14 residues. With 1 base removed from V and 4 bases from J, the gap between germline ends came to 10 bases. The germline V gene has CDR1 SEHNR and CDR2 FQNEAQ (reference sequence). CDR3 region: CASSLGTVPETQYF. As DNA, the CDR3 is TGTGCCAGCAGCTTAGGGACAGTCCCAGAGACCCAGTACTTC.

This clone was observed a single time. This chain connects TRBV7-6 to TRBJ2-2; no firm D call. Per germline, CDR1 SGHVS and CDR2 FNYEAQ. Trimming left V 5 bases short and J 6 bases short, with 10 bases between. This CDR3 contains 13 residues. CDR3 DNA sequence: TGTGCCAGCAGCCGAGGACCACCCGGGGAGCTGTTTTTT. Amino acid sequence: CASSRGPPGELFF.

In regard to this clone: One end of the junction varies from germline; a read error may be responsible. The V gene is TRBV7-7, the J gene TRBJ2-5; 8 positions match TRBD1. CDR3 length: 16 residues. The germline V gene has CDR1 SSHAT and CDR2 FNYEAQ (reference sequence). The CDR3 bases are TGTGCTAGCAGCTTTACCCAGGGGGCGTTTGGGGAGACCCAGTACTTC. Translating gives CASSFTQGAFGETQYF.

This clone came up once. This chain joins TRBV19 and TRBJ2-1; TRBD2 aligns across 8 bases. The CDR3 is 16 residues long. V shed 5 bases and J 0 bases; nucleotides not matched to a gene: 6. CDR1 is LNHDA, CDR2 SQIVND, per germline (reference sequence). The CDR3 nucleotides are TGTGCCAGTAGTTGGAGCGGGAGACTCTCCTACAATGAGCAGTTCTTC. This sequence encodes CASSWSGRLSYNEQFF.

This chain joins TRBV15 and TRBJ1-2; D is unclear. Trimming stripped 0 bases from V and 5 bases from J, with 13 bases between. CDR3 length: 15 amino acids. Germline loops: CDR1 LNHNV, CDR2 YYDKDF (reference sequence). This CDR3 is CATSRDREALYGYTF. CDR3 bases: TGTGCCACCAGCAGAGATCGTGAAGCTCTTTATGGCTACACCTTC.

This clone has more than one count but fewer than ten. This chain joins TRBV6-6 and TRBJ1-2; D is unresolved. The CDR3 consists of 14 residues. Per the germline V gene, CDR1 is MNHNY and CDR2 is SVGAGI (reference sequence). V lost 6 bases and J 8 bases, leaving 19 bases between the germline ends. CDR3 DNA sequence: TGTGCCAGCAGGGAGGTGGTGTCCTTGGGCGGCTACACCTTC. Translation gives CASREVVSLGGYTF.

The chain recombines TRBV19 with TRBJ1-1; TRBD1 matches 11 bases. The CDR3 loop spans 15 amino acids. Germline lookup yields CDR1 LNHDA and CDR2 SQIVND (reference sequence). With V trimmed by 3 bases and J by 5 bases, 5 bases remained unmatched. CDR3 DNA sequence: TGTGCCAGTAGTATGGCGGACAGGGGGCTTACTGAAGCTTTCTTT. It specifies CASSMADRGLTEAFF.

The V and J genes are TRBV19 and TRBJ2-7; 11 bases are a match to TRBD1. The J segment lost 5 bases and the V segment lost 5 bases, leaving 5 bases of the junction unmatched. The CDR3 contains 14 residues. In germline, CDR1 is LNHDA, CDR2 SQIVND (reference sequence). The CDR3 sequence is CASSWRTGGNEQYF. CDR3 nucleotides: TGTGCCAGTAGTTGGAGGACAGGGGGCAACGAGCAGTACTTC.

Here the CDR3 reads CASSQGGRNGQPQHF. The CDR3, as DNA: TGCGCCAGCAGCCAAGGCGGACGGAATGGTCAGCCCCAGCATTTT. The chain uses TRBV4-1 and TRBJ1-5; D is ambiguous. The CDR3 is 15 amino acids. Germline CDR1 reads MGHRA; CDR2 reads YSYEKL. The ends were cut back, 1 base at V and 6 bases at J, with 13 bases in the middle.

The V gene is TRBV7-9, the J gene TRBJ2-2; TRBD1 or TRBD2 may be the D gene (6 bases each). Deletions cut 2 bases from V and 5 bases from J, with 12 bases between. Germline loops: CDR1 SEHNR, CDR2 FQNEAQ (reference sequence). This CDR3 has 15 amino acids. The CDR3 DNA is TGTGCCAGCAGCTTATACCGGGGGCATACCGGGGAGCTGTTTTTT. It codes for CASSLYRGHTGELFF. Filled out from reference TRBV7-9 and TRBJ2-2, the complete variable domain reads DTGVSQNPRHKITKRGQNVTFRCDPISEHNRLYWYRQTLGQGPEFLTYFQNEAQLEKSRLLSDRFSAERPKGSFSTLEIQRTEQGDSAMYLCASSLYRGHTGELFFGEGSRLTVL.

In this sample, this clone turned up once. This chain links TRBV7-9 with TRBJ2-7; D remains unclear. Trimming cost V 1 base and J 3 bases, with 10 bases left between them. This CDR3 has 14 residues. The germline gives CDR1 SEHNR, CDR2 FQNEAQ (reference sequence). This CDR3 reads CASSLGLADYEQYF. The CDR3 bases are TGTGCCAGCAGCTTAGGGCTGGCGGACTACGAGCAGTACTTC.

The genes are TRBV4-1 and TRBJ1-3, with TRBD1 matching over 7 bases. V lost 1 base and J lost 0; bases outside the gene matches: 3. From germline, CDR1 is MGHRA and CDR2 YSYEKL. The CDR3 loop spans 16 amino acids. In nucleotides, the CDR3 is TGCGCCAGCAGCCAAGTTGGGACAGACTCTGGAAACACCATATATTTT. Protein sequence: CASSQVGTDSGNTIYF.

V and J are TRBV19 and TRBJ2-7; perhaps TRBD1 as D (5 bases). The CDR3 sequence is 15 residues long. Germline-derived CDR1 and CDR2 are LNHDA and SQIVND (reference sequence). V was trimmed by 6 bases and J by 2 bases, leaving 17 bases between them. The CDR3 DNA is TGTGCCAGTAGCATGTCGACAGCCGGTGCCTACGAGCAGTACTTC. Translated: CASSMSTAGAYEQYF.